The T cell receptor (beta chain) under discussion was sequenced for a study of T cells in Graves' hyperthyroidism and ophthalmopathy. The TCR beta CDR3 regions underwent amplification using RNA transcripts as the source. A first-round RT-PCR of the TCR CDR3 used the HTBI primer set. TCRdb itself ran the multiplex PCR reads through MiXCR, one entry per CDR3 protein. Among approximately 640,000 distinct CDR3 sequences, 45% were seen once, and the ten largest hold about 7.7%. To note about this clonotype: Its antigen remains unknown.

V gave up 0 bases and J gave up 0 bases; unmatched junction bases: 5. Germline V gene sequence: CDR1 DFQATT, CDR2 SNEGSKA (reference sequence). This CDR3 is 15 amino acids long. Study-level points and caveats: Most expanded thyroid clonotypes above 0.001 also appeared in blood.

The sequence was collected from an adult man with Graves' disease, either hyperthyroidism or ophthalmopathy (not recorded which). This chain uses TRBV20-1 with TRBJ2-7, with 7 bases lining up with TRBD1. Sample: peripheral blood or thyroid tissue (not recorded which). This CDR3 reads CSARDGRDSSYEQYF. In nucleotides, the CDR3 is TGCAGTGCTAGAGATGGCCGGGACAGCTCCTACGAGCAGTACTTC.